Each of the 31 T cell receptor beta chains below was sequenced from the same sample in a study of neurological immune-mediated disorders. Each CDR3 protein gets one entry after TCRdb re-called the 5' RACE reads with MiXCR. The table has around 13,000 distinct CDR3 sequences, 10% seen once. Material for sequencing was PBMCs. The source of these receptors is a woman in her 40s in good health.

At least ten counts were recorded for this clonotype. The chain links TRBV2 to TRBJ2-5; D is tentatively TRBD1 or TRBD2 (6 bases each). Trimming pared 8 bases from V and 1 base from J, leaving 14 bases between. The CDR3 runs to 14 residues. Germline values: CDR1 SNHLY, CDR2 FYNNEI. The CDR3 DNA reads as TGTGCCAGCCGCCCGGGGGCCCCCCAAGAGACCCAGTACTTC. Amino acids: CASRPGAPQETQYF.

At least ten counts were recorded for this clonotype. The chain combines TRBV6-6 with TRBJ1-2, with 9 bases identical to TRBD1. The trim removed 6 bases at V and 6 bases at J, leaving 14 bases unmatched. This CDR3 has 16 residues. Germline V gene lookup returns CDR1 MNHNY and CDR2 SVGAGI (reference sequence). In nucleotides, the CDR3 is TGTGCCAGCAGAAAAGACAGGGGGATTGTTTCGGATGGCTACACCTTC. Protein product: CASRKDRGIVSDGYTF.

In its sample, this clonotype was seen many times. This chain connects TRBV7-9 to TRBJ2-7; D not certain. Trimming stripped 3 bases from V and 2 bases from J, with 5 bases between. The CDR3 runs 12 residues. CDR1 and CDR2 from the germline V gene are SEHNR and FQNEAQ (reference sequence). CDR3 protein: CASSLKAYEQYF. CDR3 DNA sequence: TGTGCCAGCAGCTTGAAAGCCTACGAGCAGTACTTC.

This clonotype occurred many times. This chain uses TRBV20-1 with TRBJ2-1; 9 nucleotides align to TRBD2. Germline V gives CDR1 DFQATT, CDR2 SNEGSKA (reference sequence). Losses at the gene ends were 1 base for V and 10 bases for J; bases not matched to a gene: 14. The CDR3 loop spans 16 amino acids. CDR3: CSARVAAGGGRGEQFF. For the CDR3, the DNA is TGCAGTGCTAGAGTTGCGGCGGGAGGGGGTCGCGGAGAGCAGTTCTTC.

The rearrangement links TRBV2 to TRBJ2-7; weak D call: TRBD2 (5 bases). The CDR3 loop spans 13 amino acids. Germline V gives CDR1 SNHLY, CDR2 FYNNEI. V was clipped by 8 bases and J by 3 bases, with 14 bases between them. Written as DNA, the CDR3 is TGTGCCAGCGAAAGCGGCAGGCACTACGAGCAGTACTTC. Its protein product is CASESGRHYEQYF.

This clonotype was found many times. The V and J genes are TRBV9 and TRBJ2-7; 7 positions agree with TRBD1. CDR1 and CDR2 (germline): SGDLS, YYNGEE. The CDR3 runs to 14 residues. V gave up 2 bases and J gave up 2 bases; unmatched junction bases: 4. This chain's CDR3 is CASSVTDRAYEQYF. As DNA, the CDR3 is TGTGCCAGCAGCGTTACCGACAGGGCCTACGAGCAGTACTTC.

In this sample, this clonotype turned up many times. The V gene is TRBV12-3 or TRBV12-4, the J gene TRBJ2-7; D not resolved. Deletions cut 3 bases from V and 6 bases from J, with 15 bases between. There are 14 residues in the CDR3. This CDR3 is CASSLRHQPSEQYF. The CDR3 nucleotides are TGTGCCAGCAGTTTGCGACACCAACCCTCCGAGCAGTACTTC.

This clonotype was found many times. V usage is TRBV5-1 and J usage is TRBJ2-1; either TRBD1 or TRBD2 may fit D (5 bases each). This CDR3 has 14 residues. V was cut by 1 base and J by 8 bases, with 13 bases left in between. Germline V gives CDR1 SGHRS, CDR2 YFSETQ. CDR3: CASSLTGRGDEQFF. The CDR3 nucleotides are TGCGCCAGCAGCTTGACAGGACGGGGCGATGAGCAGTTCTTC.

By frequency in the sample, this clonotype is medium-sized. J is TRBJ2-1 and V is TRBV29-1; no reliable D call. The V gene's germline CDR1 is SQVTM and CDR2 ANQGSEA. There are 14 residues in the CDR3. Trimming stripped 4 bases from V and 0 bases from J, with 10 bases between. CDR3 protein: CSVASQPSYNEQFF. The CDR3 DNA sequence: TGCAGCGTTGCAAGCCAACCCTCCTACAATGAGCAGTTCTTC.

This clonotype has ten or more counts. The chain has TRBV7-6 and TRBJ2-3, with 9 bases lining up with TRBD2. Germline CDR1 and CDR2: SGHVS and FNYEAQ. This CDR3 has 14 amino acids. V gave up 4 bases and J gave up 4 bases; unmatched junction bases: 3. Written as DNA, the CDR3 is TGTGCCAGCAGCTCGGTAGCGGGGGCAGATACGCAGTATTTT. Amino acids: CASSSVAGADTQYF.

This sequence joins TRBV3-1 and TRBJ1-1; possibly TRBD1 for D (5 bases). The V gene lost 5 bases and the J gene lost 1 base, with 17 bases spanning the gap. The CDR3 is 16 residues long. Germline CDR1 reads LGHDT; CDR2 reads YNNKEL (reference sequence). The DNA of the CDR3 is TGTGCCAGCAGCGACCTAGGAAAGGGGTCGAACACTGAAGCTTTCTTT. It translates to CASSDLGKGSNTEAFF.

The table lists this clonotype with many counts. The CDR3 nucleotides read TGTGCCAGCAGACGAGGCGGGACAGGGGGGATCAACATTCAGTACTTC. This encodes CASRRGGTGGINIQYF. The V and J genes are TRBV28 and TRBJ2-4; 11 bases fit TRBD1. With 6 bases clipped from V and 7 bases from J, the junction kept 11 bases outside the gene matches. The germline CDR1 and CDR2 sequences are MDHEN and SYDVKM. CDR3 length: 16 amino acids.

At least ten counts were recorded for this clonotype. The chain employs TRBV11-2 and TRBJ2-1, with 8 bases matching TRBD2. This CDR3 is 19 amino acids long. Germline loops: CDR1 SGHAT, CDR2 FQNNGV. Losses at the gene ends were 1 base for V and 0 bases for J; bases not matched to a gene: 11. CDR3 sequence reads: CASSLGPRLARLSYNEQFF. The CDR3 DNA is TGTGCCAGCAGCTTAGGTCCCCGACTAGCGAGACTCTCCTACAATGAGCAGTTCTTC.

By its share, this clonotype is medium-sized. The V call is TRBV28, the J call TRBJ2-7; D is uncertain. V was pared by 3 bases and J by 4 bases, with 10 bases between. The germline gives CDR1 MDHEN, CDR2 SYDVKM. CDR3 size: 13 residues. As DNA, the CDR3 is TGTGCCAGCAGTTTGGGTGTAGGGTACGAGCAGTACTTC. This codes for CASSLGVGYEQYF.

This clonotype showed up many times. The V gene is TRBV20-1, the J gene TRBJ2-2; D gene uncertain. Trimming took 0 bases from V and 8 from J, leaving 19 bases between them. Germline loops: CDR1 DFQATT, CDR2 SNEGSKA (reference sequence). This CDR3 has 16 amino acids. In nucleotides, the CDR3 is TGCAGTGCTAGAGATCACCGTGGGGTAGGATTTGGGGAGCTGTTTTTT. It yields the protein CSARDHRGVGFGELFF.

In its sample, this clonotype ranks as medium-sized. The chain has TRBV28 and TRBJ2-7, with 8 bases aligning to TRBD1. There are 14 residues in the CDR3. Germline V gene data show CDR1 as MDHEN and CDR2 as SYDVKM. Trimming at V came to 8 bases and at J to 6 bases, leaving 12 bases not matched to a gene. The CDR3 here is CASRRGRQGSEQYF. Written as DNA, the CDR3 is TGTGCCAGCCGCCGGGGGAGACAGGGGTCCGAGCAGTACTTC.

In its sample, this clonotype ranks as medium-sized (0.01 to 0.1%). J is TRBJ2-7 and V is TRBV20-1; 9 bases agree with TRBD2. The CDR3 covers 14 residues. Germline CDR1 and CDR2: DFQATT and SNEGSKA (reference sequence). V shed 3 bases, J shed 2 bases, and the junction held 5 bases outside the gene matches. The DNA of the CDR3 is TGCAGTGCTAGGGGCCGACTAGCGGCCTACGAGCAGTACTTC. Translating gives CSARGRLAAYEQYF.

The gene calls are TRBV20-1 and TRBJ2-6; 10 nucleotides agree with TRBD2. Per germline, CDR1 DFQATT and CDR2 SNEGSKA (reference sequence). Trimming took 1 base from V and 2 from J; bases not matched to a gene: 8. The CDR3 extends over 18 amino acids. For the CDR3, the DNA is TGCAGTGCTAGAGGGGGAACTAGCGGGAAAGCTGGGGCCAACGTCCTGACTTTC. Protein: CSARGGTSGKAGANVLTF.

V and J are TRBV5-1 and TRBJ2-4; D call uncertain. The CDR3 spans 15 residues. With 2 bases removed from V and 0 bases from J, the gap between germline ends came to 9 bases. Germline-derived CDR1 and CDR2 are SGHRS and YFSETQ. The CDR3, as DNA: TGCGCCAGCAGCTTATCCGCGTTAGCCAAAAACATTCAGTACTTC. Amino acid sequence: CASSLSALAKNIQYF.

This clonotype was observed at least ten times. One junction end disagrees with the germline gene, perhaps due to a read error. The chain recombines TRBV7-2 with TRBJ2-7; 9 bases fit TRBD2. The CDR3 loop spans 14 amino acids. The germline V gene encodes CDR1 SGHTA and CDR2 FQGNSA. Here the CDR3 DNA reads TGTGCCAGCAGCATAGCGGGAGCCTTCCACGAGCAGTACTTC. Its protein product is CASSIAGAFHEQYF.

This clonotype was recorded at least ten times. The V call is TRBV7-9, the J call TRBJ1-2; D unresolved. This CDR3 comprises 14 residues. The ends were cut back, 4 bases at V and 4 bases at J, with 13 bases in the middle. In germline, CDR1 is SEHNR, CDR2 FQNEAQ (reference sequence). The CDR3 sequence is CASSSSGRFYGYTF. In nucleotides, the CDR3 is TGTGCCAGCAGCTCGTCCGGACGGTTCTATGGCTACACCTTC.

This clonotype has ten or more counts. The chain employs TRBV4-2 and TRBJ2-1, with TRBD2 matching over 10 bases. The CDR3 length is 16 residues. The V and J ends lost 5 bases and 6 bases, in that order; junction bases with no gene match: 10. CDR1 and CDR2 (germline): LGHNA, YNFKEQ. The CDR3 sequence: CASSFALAGAINEQFF. The CDR3 DNA reads TGTGCCAGCAGCTTCGCCCTAGCGGGAGCGATCAATGAGCAGTTCTTC.

There are many counts of this clonotype. The gene calls are TRBV6-1 and TRBJ2-3, with D possibly TRBD2 on 6 matching bases. Trimming removed 3 bases at V and 3 bases at J, with 22 bases between. The CDR3 runs 18 residues. Germline V CDR1 and CDR2: MNHNS, SASEGT. The CDR3 protein is CASSDPLWGSGETDTQYF. In nucleotides, the CDR3 is TGTGCCAGCAGTGATCCGTTGTGGGGTAGCGGAGAAACAGATACGCAGTATTTT.

There are many counts of this clonotype. This chain joins TRBV20-1 and TRBJ2-7; 9 bases line up with TRBD2. The CDR3 is 16 residues long. J gave up 2 bases and V 0 bases, and 8 bases lay outside the gene matches. CDR1 and CDR2 (germline): DFQATT, SNEGSKA (reference sequence). The CDR3 loop is CSARDPLAGTAYEQYF. The CDR3 DNA reads as TGCAGTGCTAGAGATCCGCTAGCGGGAACCGCCTACGAGCAGTACTTC.

The sample holds many counts of this clonotype. This chain links TRBV7-9 with TRBJ1-6; D gene ambiguous. Per germline, CDR1 SEHNR and CDR2 FQNEAQ (reference sequence). The CDR3 extends over 12 amino acids. V was pared by 6 bases and J by 10 bases, with 10 bases between. The CDR3 region has the DNA TGTGCCAGCAGTTTGACCGGATCACCCCTCCACTTT. Translation gives CASSLTGSPLHF.

There are many counts of this clonotype. The CDR3 region has the DNA TGCAGCGTATATACCGGGACAGACTTTGGCTATGGCTACACCTTC. It is translated as CSVYTGTDFGYGYTF. This sequence joins TRBV29-1 and TRBJ1-2, with 7 bases that match TRBD1. There are 15 residues in the CDR3. The J segment lost 4 bases and the V segment lost 6 bases, leaving 14 bases of the junction unmatched. The germline gives CDR1 SQVTM, CDR2 ANQGSEA.

This clonotype was seen at least ten times. The chain combines TRBV6-1 with TRBJ1-3; no reliable D call. Trimming removed 3 bases at V and 2 bases at J, with 5 bases between. CDR1 and CDR2 (germline): MNHNS, SASEGT. The CDR3 length is 13 residues. The CDR3 bases are TGTGCCAGCAGTGAGGTACCTGGAAACACCATATATTTT. Protein product: CASSEVPGNTIYF.

V usage is TRBV30 and J usage is TRBJ2-1; D uncertain. This CDR3 comprises 12 residues. V lost 6 bases, J lost 6 bases, and 12 bases lay in between. CDR1 is GTSNPN and CDR2 is SVGIG in the germline V gene (reference sequence). CDR3 sequence: CACTMTSNEQFF. In DNA form, the CDR3 reads TGTGCCTGTACGATGACCTCCAATGAGCAGTTCTTC.

This clonotype has just a few counts. V is TRBV19 and J is TRBJ2-6; the match to TRBD1 covers 10 bases. There are 17 residues in the CDR3. CDR1 and CDR2 from the germline V gene are LNHDA and SQIVND (reference sequence). V was clipped by 4 bases and J by 2 bases; unmatched bases: 5. The CDR3: CASSRGQGKTGANVLTF. The CDR3 DNA sequence: TGTGCCAGTAGTAGGGGACAGGGGAAGACTGGGGCCAACGTCCTGACTTTC.

This clonotype was found many times. The V call is TRBV20-1, the J call TRBJ2-1; D possibly matches TRBD1 or TRBD2 (5 bases each). This CDR3 spans 12 amino acids. Germline CDR1 DFQATT, CDR2 SNEGSKA (reference sequence). V shed 0 bases and J shed 7 bases, with 7 bases lying between them. CDR3 sequence reads: CSARDWGNEQFF. The CDR3 nucleotides are TGCAGTGCTAGAGATTGGGGGAATGAGCAGTTCTTC.

This clonotype was observed many times. J is TRBJ2-6 and V is TRBV7-8; no clear D. With 5 bases removed from V and 0 bases from J, the gap between germline ends came to 8 bases. This CDR3 has 15 amino acids. CDR1 SGHVS and CDR2 FQNEAQ come from the germline V gene. The CDR3 bases are TGTGCCAGCAGCCAAGAGAGCTCTGGGGCCAACGTCCTGACTTTC. The encoded protein is CASSQESSGANVLTF.